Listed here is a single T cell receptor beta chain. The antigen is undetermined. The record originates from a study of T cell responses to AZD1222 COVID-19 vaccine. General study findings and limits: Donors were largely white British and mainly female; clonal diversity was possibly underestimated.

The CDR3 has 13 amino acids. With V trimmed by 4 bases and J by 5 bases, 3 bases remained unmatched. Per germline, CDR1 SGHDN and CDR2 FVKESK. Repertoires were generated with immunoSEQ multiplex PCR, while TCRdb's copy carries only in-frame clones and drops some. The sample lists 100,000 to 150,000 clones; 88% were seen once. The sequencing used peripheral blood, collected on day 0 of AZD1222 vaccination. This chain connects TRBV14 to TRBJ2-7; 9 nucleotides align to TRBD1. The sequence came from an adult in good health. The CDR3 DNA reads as TGTGCCAGCAGCCCCGGGACAGGGAACGAGCAGTACTTC. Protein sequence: CASSPGTGNEQYF.